The 29 T cell receptor beta chains below all came from one sample that was sequenced in a study of T cell changes during pregnancy in multiple sclerosis. Measured with immunoSEQ multiplex PCR; TCRdb has only the in-frame clones, and not every one. The sample includes roughly 52,000 clones, around 94% of them seen just once. The sequencing here drew on CD8+ T cells from peripheral blood mononuclear cells, taken in the third trimester of pregnancy. The receptors shown here come from a female donor with multiple sclerosis, enrolled in a pregnancy study.

V gene TRBV29-1 combines with J gene TRBJ2-5; 7 bases map to TRBD1. J was trimmed by 3 bases and V by 7 bases; bases with no gene match: 8. CDR3 length: 13 residues. Germline lookup yields CDR1 SQVTM and CDR2 ANQGSEA. In nucleotides, the CDR3 is TGCAGCGCTGACGCCGGGACAGAAGAGACCCAGTACTTC. It yields the protein CSADAGTEETQYF.

The V call is TRBV4-1, the J call TRBJ2-2, with TRBD2 identical over 10 bases. The V and J ends lost 4 bases and 6 bases, in that order; junction bases with no gene match: 11. CDR3 length: 17 residues. Germline V gives CDR1 MGHRA, CDR2 YSYEKL. The CDR3 nucleotides read TGCGCCAGCAGCCCTAGTGGTTTAGCGGGAGGTGCCGGGGAGCTGTTTTTT. It encodes CASSPSGLAGGAGELFF.

J is TRBJ1-1 and V is TRBV30, with D maybe TRBD1 (6 bases). V lost 2 bases, J lost 1 base, and 11 bases lay in between. The CDR3 contains 14 residues. Germline V gives CDR1 GTSNPN, CDR2 SVGIG (reference sequence). CDR3 coding DNA: TGTGCCTGGAGTCCAGGGGTGGGGAACACTGAAGCTTTCTTT. Protein product: CAWSPGVGNTEAFF.

This chain joins TRBV14 and TRBJ2-1, with TRBD2 matching over 10 bases. Germline V CDR1 and CDR2: SGHDN, FVKESK. CDR3 length: 18 residues. V lost 0 bases, J lost 8 bases, and 13 bases stayed unmatched. The CDR3 is CASSQDLGSGRFGDEQFF. The CDR3 coding sequence is TGTGCCAGCAGCCAAGATCTGGGTAGCGGGAGGTTCGGTGATGAGCAGTTCTTC. Using reference TRBV14 and TRBJ2-1 for the parts outside the CDR3, the full variable domain is EAGVTQFPSHSVIEKGQTVTLRCDPISGHDNLYWYRRVMGKEIKFLLHFVKESKQDESGMPNNRFLAERTGGTYSTLKVQPAELEDSGVYFCASSQDLGSGRFGDEQFFGPGTRLTVL.

The rearrangement uses TRBV27 and TRBJ2-7; 7 bases are shared with TRBD2. This CDR3 has 16 residues. The germline gives CDR1 MNHEY, CDR2 SMNVEV (reference sequence). The junction had 11 bases not matched to a gene; V was cut back by 6 bases and J by 0 bases. This CDR3 reads CASSPSRGESSYEQYF. The DNA of the CDR3 is TGTGCCAGCAGCCCAAGTCGGGGGGAAAGCTCCTACGAGCAGTACTTC.

The chain employs TRBV5-4 and TRBJ1-1, with D possibly being TRBD1 (6 bases). V lost 0 bases, J lost 4 bases, and 10 bases lay in between. This CDR3 is 14 amino acids long. The germline gives CDR1 SGHNT, CDR2 YYREEE (reference sequence). The CDR3 DNA reads as TGTGCCAGCAGCTTGGACAGGGTGGCCACTGAAGCTTTCTTT. The encoded protein is CASSLDRVATEAFF.

This chain connects TRBV13 to TRBJ2-1; 7 bases are a match to TRBD2. This CDR3 comprises 15 residues. The V gene end was trimmed by 2 bases and the J gene end by 2 bases; junction bases not matched to a gene: 3. Germline assignment: CDR1 PRHDT and CDR2 FYEKMQ (reference sequence). The CDR3 DNA sequence: TGTGCCAGCAGCTTAAGGCTAGCGGCCTACAATGAGCAGTTCTTC. Translating it yields CASSLRLAAYNEQFF.

The chain couples TRBV4-1 to TRBJ2-7; the match to TRBD1 covers 7 bases. CDR1 MGHRA and CDR2 YSYEKL come from the germline V gene. V shed 4 bases and J 5 bases; nucleotides not matched to a gene: 8. The CDR3 loop spans 14 amino acids. CDR3 bases: TGCGCCAGCAGCCTAACCCGGGACAGACACGAGCAGTACTTC. Its translation is CASSLTRDRHEQYF.

This rearrangement joins TRBV27 to TRBJ1-5; D not certain. Germline CDR1 MNHEY, CDR2 SMNVEV (reference sequence). V lost 10 bases, J lost 2 bases, and 15 bases lay in between. There are 14 residues in the CDR3. CDR3 bases: TGTGCCACCAAGGCCGTGGGAGGCAATCAGCCCCAGCATTTT. The encoded protein is CATKAVGGNQPQHF.

The rearrangement uses TRBV6-5 and TRBJ2-1; D call uncertain. The V gene lost 6 bases and the J gene lost 7 bases, with 10 bases spanning the gap. CDR1 and CDR2 (germline): MNHEY, SVGAGI. CDR3 length equals 12 residues. In nucleotides, the CDR3 is TGTGCCAGCAGGGCTAGAGGAAATGAGCAGTTCTTC. Encoded protein: CASRARGNEQFF.

The chain carries TRBV7-9 and TRBJ2-5; D perhaps matches TRBD2 (6 bases). Deletions cut 4 bases from V and 5 bases from J, with 20 bases between. Germline-derived CDR1 and CDR2 are SEHNR and FQNEAQ (reference sequence). The CDR3 sequence is 16 residues long. The CDR3 region is CASSSPGGISMETQYF. DNA of the CDR3: TGTGCCAGCAGCTCTCCTGGCGGGATCAGTATGGAGACCCAGTACTTC.

This chain joins TRBV4-2 and TRBJ1-4; D is undetermined. The germline V and J ends were trimmed by 2 bases and 0 bases, with 4 bases remaining between them. The CDR3 is 14 amino acids. Germline V lookup: CDR1 LGHNA, CDR2 YNFKEQ. The CDR3 region is CASSQRATNEKLFF. CDR3 nucleotide sequence: TGTGCCAGCAGCCAACGGGCAACTAATGAAAAACTGTTTTTT.

The J gene is TRBJ2-1, the V gene TRBV9; 9 nucleotides agree with TRBD1. Per the germline V gene, CDR1 is SGDLS and CDR2 is YYNGEE. V dropped 8 bases and J dropped 1; count of bases not matched to a gene: 16. The CDR3 has 18 residues. The chain's CDR3 is CASTRTGVFFRSYNEQFF. The CDR3 DNA sequence: TGTGCCAGTACGCGGACAGGGGTTTTTTTTCGGTCCTACAATGAGCAGTTCTTC.

J is TRBJ2-1 and V is TRBV9; 8 bases are a match to TRBD2. The CDR3 is 14 amino acids. Per the germline V gene, CDR1 is SGDLS and CDR2 is YYNGEE. The V gene end was trimmed by 2 bases and the J gene end by 6 bases; junction bases not matched to a gene: 4. As DNA, the CDR3 is TGTGCCAGCAGCGTCGGTAGCGGGACCAATGAGCAGTTCTTC. Amino acids: CASSVGSGTNEQFF. The full variable domain, rest sourced from reference TRBV9 and TRBJ2-1, is DSGVTQTPKHLITATGQRVTLRCSPRSGDLSVYWYQQSLDQGLQFLIQYYNGEERAKGNILERFSAQQFPDLHSELNLSSLELGDSALYFCASSVGSGTNEQFFGPGTRLTVL.

This clone was found once. This chain links TRBV11-2 with TRBJ2-1; TRBD2 matches 8 bases. J gave up 9 bases and V 5 bases, and 15 bases lay outside the gene matches. CDR3 size: 16 residues. Looked up from germline, CDR1 is SGHAT and CDR2 is FQNNGV. The CDR3 nucleotides are TGTGCCAGCAGCCAAAGCTGGGGGACTAGTCTAAGTGAGCAGTTCTTC. Its protein is CASSQSWGTSLSEQFF.

The V and J genes are TRBV4-2 and TRBJ2-3, with 11 bases identical to TRBD2. V trimming: 2 bases; J trimming: 2 bases; junction bases outside the gene matches: 12. CDR1 is LGHNA and CDR2 is YNFKEQ in the germline V gene. The CDR3 loop spans 19 amino acids. CDR3 in DNA: TGTGCCAGCAGCCAAAATCTAGCGGGAGGCGGTGGGCTCACAGATACGCAGTATTTT. Protein: CASSQNLAGGGGLTDTQYF.

The chain recombines TRBV5-6 with TRBJ1-2; D gene uncertain. V was shortened by 3 bases and J by 1 base, with 19 bases between the two germline ends. CDR1 and CDR2 from the germline V gene are SGHDT and YYEEEE. This CDR3 region has 17 residues. The CDR3 DNA reads TGTGCCAGCAGCTCTACAGTTGTCGGCCCAGATAACTATGGCTACACCTTC. Its translation: CASSSTVVGPDNYGYTF.

CDR3 protein: CASSELAGGSTDTQYF. The DNA for the CDR3 is TGTGCCAGCAGTGAATTAGCGGGAGGGTCGACAGATACGCAGTATTTT. V and J are TRBV6-1 and TRBJ2-3, with 11 bases fitting TRBD2. This CDR3 spans 16 amino acids. V dropped 2 bases and J dropped 3; count of bases not matched to a gene: 4. Germline V gives CDR1 MNHNS, CDR2 SASEGT.

The chain has TRBV4-3 and TRBJ1-4; maybe TRBD1 (6 bases). Germline lookup yields CDR1 LGHNA and CDR2 YSLEER. This CDR3 is 15 amino acids long. V was clipped by 5 bases and J by 7 bases, with 17 bases between them. CDR3 in amino acids: CASSAVYRATEKLFF. CDR3 DNA: TGCGCCAGCAGCGCCGTGTACAGGGCTACTGAAAAACTGTTTTTT.

The V and J genes are TRBV30 and TRBJ1-4, with TRBD1 identical over 9 bases. Unmatched junction bases numbered 5, after V lost 5 bases and J lost 7 bases. Germline V gene lookup returns CDR1 GTSNPN and CDR2 SVGIG (reference sequence). This CDR3 contains 13 residues. The CDR3 is CAWEQGAGEKLFF. As DNA, the CDR3 is TGTGCCTGGGAACAGGGGGCGGGTGAAAAACTGTTTTTT.

The chain uses TRBV7-8 and TRBJ2-1, with 10 bases fitting TRBD2. V lost 2 bases to trimming and J lost 3 bases; unmatched junction nucleotides: 7. The CDR3 is made up of 17 amino acids. The germline CDR1 and CDR2 sequences are SGHVS and FQNEAQ. The CDR3 region has the DNA TGTGCCAGCAGCTTAACACCTAGCGGGGGAGTCTACAATGAGCAGTTCTTC. Translated: CASSLTPSGGVYNEQFF.

The V gene is TRBV10-2, the J gene TRBJ2-7; TRBD1 matches at 8 bases. J lost 1 base, V lost 5 bases, and 10 bases had no gene match. The CDR3 consists of 16 residues. Germline-derived CDR1 and CDR2 are WSHSY and SAAADI. CDR3 in amino acids: CASSPDRERPSYEQYF. The CDR3 nucleotides are TGCGCCAGCAGTCCGGACAGGGAAAGACCTTCCTACGAGCAGTACTTC.

The genes are TRBV4-1 and TRBJ2-3; TRBD2 agrees at 10 bases. V gave up 0 bases and J gave up 2 bases; unmatched junction bases: 5. CDR3 length equals 17 residues. The germline gives CDR1 MGHRA, CDR2 YSYEKL. The CDR3 DNA reads as TGCGCCAGCAGCCAAGATTTAGCGGGAGGCCCCACAGATACGCAGTATTTT. Translating gives CASSQDLAGGPTDTQYF.

The V call is TRBV5-6, the J call TRBJ2-7, with 10 bases identical to TRBD2. After removal of 3 bases from V and 4 bases from J, the junction contained 4 bases not matched to a gene. There are 14 residues in the CDR3. Per the germline V gene, CDR1 is SGHDT and CDR2 is YYEEEE. The CDR3 sequence: CASSSGLAEYEQYF. The DNA of the CDR3 is TGTGCCAGCAGCTCCGGACTAGCGGAATACGAGCAGTACTTC.

V and J are TRBV29-1 and TRBJ2-5; 12 nucleotides line up with TRBD1. The J call may not be correct, given that the DNA end is closer to TRBJ2-7. Germline V gene data show CDR1 as SQVTM and CDR2 as ANQGSEA. The CDR3 runs 17 residues. The CDR3 spells CSVLSGTGGTVSYEQYF. Here the CDR3 DNA reads TGCAGCGTCCTGTCCGGGACAGGGGGCACCGTGAGCTACGAGCAGTACTTC.

CDR3 bases: TGTGCCAGCAACCGACCGGGACAGGGGTCGCACGAGCAGTACTTC. It is translated as CASNRPGQGSHEQYF. The gene calls are TRBV2 and TRBJ2-7; 10 nucleotides line up with TRBD1. The CDR3 covers 15 residues. The V gene's germline CDR1 is SNHLY and CDR2 FYNNEI. Trimming removed 7 bases from V and 5 bases from J; junction bases left unmatched: 11.

J is TRBJ2-1 and V is TRBV28; 12 positions agree with TRBD2. Germline V CDR1 and CDR2: MDHEN, SYDVKM. There are 18 residues in the CDR3. V lost 5 bases, J lost 6 bases, and 14 bases stayed unmatched. In DNA, the CDR3 is TGTGCCAGCAGTCGGGTGTGGGGTCTAGCGGGAGGGCCCAATGAGCAGTTCTTC. It specifies CASSRVWGLAGGPNEQFF.

The chain combines TRBV6-4 with TRBJ2-5, with TRBD2 identical over 11 bases. J was trimmed by 2 bases and V by 5 bases; bases with no gene match: 7. Germline V CDR1 and CDR2: MRHNA, SNTAGT. The CDR3 has 16 amino acids. The CDR3 nucleotides are TGTGCCAGCAGTCCCCTAGCGGGAGGAGGGCAAGAGACCCAGTACTTC. Translated, it gives CASSPLAGGGQETQYF.

This chain uses TRBV6-5 with TRBJ2-7, with 7 bases fitting TRBD1. V was pared by 2 bases and J by 2 bases, with 3 bases of the junction left unmatched. The CDR3 has 14 residues. In germline, CDR1 is MNHEY, CDR2 SVGAGI. CDR3 residues: CASSYGDSPYEQYF. CDR3 nucleotides: TGTGCCAGCAGTTACGGGGACAGCCCCTACGAGCAGTACTTC.